This T cell receptor (beta chain) was captured in a study of T cell responses to AZD1222 COVID-19 vaccine. Findings and limits, study-wide: With dominance at 160-218 and 743-854, vaccine-associated CD4 TCRs spanned spike.

Remarks on this clone: Its antigen is still unknown.

Generated by immunoSEQ multiplex PCR, the TCRdb table keeps only in-frame clones and is missing some. This table holds 150,000 to 180,000 clones, about nine tenths found once. The sample here was peripheral blood, taken on day 0 of AZD1222 vaccination. This TCR derives from an adult in good health.

The CDR3, as DNA: TGTGCCAGCAGCGTAGAGGACAGGAGTCTTAACTATGGCTACACCTTC. This codes for CASSVEDRSLNYGYTF. V and J are TRBV9 and TRBJ1-2; the match to TRBD1 covers 7 bases. Trimming removed 0 bases from V and 1 base from J; junction bases left unmatched: 6. Per the germline V gene, CDR1 is SGDLS and CDR2 is YYNGEE. This CDR3 spans 16 amino acids.